This entry lists 28 T cell receptor beta chains sequenced from one sample in a study of blood T cell repertoires in COVID-19. Profiling relied on immunoSEQ multiplex PCR, and the TCRdb table lists in-frame clones only, not all of them. The sample shows some 65,000 clones, roughly nine tenths of them seen only once. The sequencing input was peripheral blood. The receptors stem from a man in his 60s with acute or convalescent COVID-19.

The chain joins TRBV4-1 to TRBJ2-2, with D uncertain. The CDR3 totals 14 residues. The V and J ends lost 1 base and 8 bases respectively, with 11 bases between them. Germline V gives CDR1 MGHRA, CDR2 YSYEKL. This CDR3 is CASSQGQEDGELFF. In DNA, the CDR3 is TGCGCCAGCAGCCAAGGTCAGGAAGATGGGGAGCTGTTTTTT.

This chain connects TRBV9 to TRBJ2-6; a weak D match, TRBD1 (7 bases). Trimming stripped 3 bases from V and 6 bases from J, with 13 bases between. CDR1 and CDR2 (germline): SGDLS, YYNGEE. This CDR3 contains 15 residues. CDR3 nucleotide sequence: TGTGCCAGCAGCGCCAGGGGGGTCCTGGCCAACGTCCTGACTTTC. This translates into CASSARGVLANVLTF.

The chain has TRBV6-5 and TRBJ1-2; unclear D gene. The ends were cut back, 2 bases at V and 0 bases at J, with 13 bases in the middle. This CDR3 is 16 amino acids long. CDR1 and CDR2 from the germline V gene are MNHEY and SVGAGI. The CDR3 spells CASSYDTTHPNYGYTF. CDR3 DNA sequence: TGTGCCAGCAGTTACGACACCACGCATCCTAACTATGGCTACACCTTC.

The gene calls are TRBV18 and TRBJ1-5, with a weak D call TRBD1 (5 bases). Germline V gene sequence: CDR1 KGHSH, CDR2 LQKENI. This CDR3 spans 15 amino acids. V was clipped by 2 bases and J by 4 bases, with 12 bases between them. The CDR3 protein is CASSPVGEQNQPQHF. CDR3 nucleotides: TGTGCCAGCTCACCAGTAGGGGAACAAAATCAGCCCCAGCATTTT.

The chain recombines TRBV4-2 with TRBJ1-2; D is possibly TRBD1 (6 bases). This CDR3 has 14 residues. Trimming left V 4 bases short and J 0 bases short, with 9 bases between. Germline CDR1 LGHNA, CDR2 YNFKEQ. The CDR3 DNA reads as TGTGCCAGCAGCCTAGGGGGATCTAACTATGGCTACACCTTC. Its translation: CASSLGGSNYGYTF.

This clone was detected once. The rearrangement uses TRBV21-1 and TRBJ1-2; the listed D gene, TRBD1, was not tested against the DNA. TRBV21-1 is flagged as a pseudogene. The CDR3 is 17 residues long. The CDR3 DNA follows: TGTGCCAGCAGCAAAGATCGAGGGGGACAGTCCCCTTATGGCTACACCTTC. This encodes CASSKDRGGQSPYGYTF.

V usage is TRBV5-4 and J usage is TRBJ1-1; D gene ambiguous. There are 13 residues in the CDR3. Trimming stripped 6 bases from V and 6 bases from J, with 15 bases between. The germline V gene encodes CDR1 SGHNT and CDR2 YYREEE (reference sequence). In DNA form, the CDR3 reads TGTGCCAGCAAATCCTCAGGCTACGCTGAAGCTTTCTTT. This gives the protein CASKSSGYAEAFF. Variable domain in full (rest from reference TRBV5-4 and TRBJ1-1): ETGVTQSPTHLIKTRGQQVTLRCSSQSGHNTVSWYQQALGQGPQFIFQYYREEENGRGNFPPRFSGLQFPNYSSELNVNALELDDSALYLCASKSSGYAEAFFGQGTRLTVV.

The V and J genes are TRBV7-9 and TRBJ1-1; 7 bases align to TRBD1. After removal of 3 bases from V and 5 bases from J, the junction contained 6 bases not matched to a gene. Germline V gives CDR1 SEHNR, CDR2 FQNEAQ (reference sequence). CDR3 size: 14 residues. CDR3 coding DNA: TGTGCCAGCAGCTTGCGACAGGGAGGTACTGAAGCTTTCTTT. It yields the protein CASSLRQGGTEAFF.

The chain has TRBV10-3 and TRBJ2-2, with 7 bases lining up with TRBD2. CDR3 size: 15 residues. V lost 10 bases to trimming and J lost 0 bases; unmatched junction nucleotides: 8. Germline-derived CDR1 and CDR2 are ENHRY and SYGVKD. The CDR3 is CATQIREANTGELFF. CDR3 sequence (DNA): TGTGCCACCCAGATACGGGAGGCGAACACCGGGGAGCTGTTTTTT.

This chain joins TRBV15 and TRBJ2-1, with 7 bases aligning to TRBD1. The CDR3 has 12 residues. With V trimmed by 7 bases and J by 9 bases, 6 bases remained unmatched. Germline CDR1 and CDR2: LNHNV and YYDKDF (reference sequence). This chain's CDR3 is CATTPTGFEQFF. In DNA, the CDR3 is TGTGCCACCACCCCGACAGGGTTTGAGCAGTTCTTC.

The sample holds many counts of this clone. The rearrangement uses TRBV5-1 and TRBJ2-2; tentatively, D is TRBD2 (6 bases). Trimming pared 0 bases from V and 7 bases from J, leaving 13 bases between. The CDR3 consists of 15 residues. Germline CDR1 is SGHRS and CDR2 is YFSETQ. CDR3 sequence: CASSLDGGENGELFF. The CDR3 region has the DNA TGCGCCAGCAGCTTGGACGGAGGGGAGAACGGGGAGCTGTTTTTT. Supplemented by reference TRBV5-1 and TRBJ2-2, the full variable domain reads KAGVTQTPRYLIKTRGQQVTLSCSPISGHRSVSWYQQTPGQGLQFLFEYFSETQRNKGNFPGRFSGRQFSNSRSEMNVSTLELGDSALYLCASSLDGGENGELFFGEGSRLTVL.

The chain recombines TRBV10-3 with TRBJ1-1; D remains ambiguous. The length of the CDR3 is 13 residues. Germline V lookup: CDR1 ENHRY, CDR2 SYGVKD. Trimming removed 6 bases from V and 2 bases from J, with 10 bases in between. The CDR3 nucleotides read TGTGCCATCAGAAGGGAGCCAAACACTGAAGCTTTCTTT. This codes for CAIRREPNTEAFF.

The J gene is TRBJ2-5, the V gene TRBV18, with D perhaps matching TRBD2 (6 bases). This CDR3 is 13 amino acids long. The germline V and J ends were trimmed by 3 bases and 3 bases, with 8 bases remaining between them. Germline V gives CDR1 KGHSH, CDR2 LQKENI. CDR3 amino acids: CASSPGLEETQYF. The CDR3 DNA reads TGTGCCAGCTCACCGGGACTTGAAGAGACCCAGTACTTC.

J is TRBJ2-7 and V is TRBV19; 9 bases align to TRBD1. The CDR3 covers 15 residues. Germline V gene sequence: CDR1 LNHDA, CDR2 SQIVND (reference sequence). The trim removed 4 bases at V and 3 bases at J, leaving 7 bases unmatched. The chain's CDR3 is CASSTSGTGNYEQYF. The CDR3 DNA reads as TGTGCCAGTAGTACCTCCGGGACAGGGAACTACGAGCAGTACTTC.

CDR3 residues: CSATLQVDYGYTF. CDR3 bases: TGCAGCGCGACCCTCCAGGTAGACTATGGCTACACCTTC. The chain has TRBV29-1 and TRBJ1-2; D is unclear. Trimming pared 7 bases from V and 3 bases from J, leaving 15 bases between. The germline gives CDR1 SQVTM, CDR2 ANQGSEA. This CDR3 spans 13 amino acids.

The chain carries TRBV5-4 and TRBJ1-2; 7 nucleotides line up with TRBD1. V shed 4 bases and J 4 bases; nucleotides not matched to a gene: 10. CDR1 is SGHNT and CDR2 is YYREEE in the germline V gene (reference sequence). This CDR3 has 15 amino acids. Here the CDR3 reads CASSLPLTGSYGYTF. CDR3 DNA: TGTGCCAGCAGCCTACCCCTGACAGGGAGCTATGGCTACACCTTC.

This sequence joins TRBV12-3 or TRBV12-4 and TRBJ1-2, with D possibly matching TRBD1 (6 bases). Trimming removed 6 bases at V and 6 bases at J, with 14 bases between. The CDR3 covers 13 residues. CDR3 DNA: TGTGCCAGCAGAGCGGGACAATCTGATGGCTACACCTTC. As protein: CASRAGQSDGYTF.

This clone has only a few counts. The V gene is TRBV7-3, the J gene TRBJ1-1; a possible D gene is TRBD1 (6 bases). Looked up from germline, CDR1 is SGHTA and CDR2 is FQGTGA. The V end lost 5 bases, the J end lost 10 bases, and 20 bases lay between the germline ends. The CDR3 extends over 14 amino acids. Here the CDR3 reads CASSRGRGLGVAFF. In nucleotides, the CDR3 is TGTGCCAGCAGCCGTGGGCGGGGGCTCGGAGTAGCTTTCTTT.

A word on this clone: One junction end does not reproduce the germline sequence, and a read error may be involved. The chain has TRBV18 and TRBJ1-1, with 9 bases that match TRBD1. This CDR3 is built from 15 residues. The germline V gene encodes CDR1 KGHSH and CDR2 LQKENI. The CDR3 loop reads CASSPMGQGTTQAFF. The CDR3 DNA sequence: TGTGCCAGCTCACCAATGGGACAGGGCACCACTCAAGCTTTCTTT.

The rearrangement joins TRBV6-5 to TRBJ1-1; D gene ambiguous. The CDR3 is 14 amino acids. V lost 5 bases and J 5 bases, leaving 15 bases between the germline ends. CDR1 and CDR2 from the germline V gene are MNHEY and SVGAGI. The CDR3 loop reads CASSPGRLRTEAFF. CDR3 bases: TGTGCCAGCAGTCCCGGCCGTCTGAGGACTGAAGCTTTCTTT.

The chain employs TRBV7-8 and TRBJ1-2; 8 nucleotides align to TRBD1. From germline, CDR1 is SGHVS and CDR2 FQNEAQ. J gave up 4 bases and V 3 bases, and 13 bases lay outside the gene matches. This CDR3 comprises 17 residues. CDR3: CASSLTGAQLGVYGYTF. The CDR3 DNA sequence: TGTGCCAGCAGCTTGACAGGGGCCCAGCTTGGGGTCTATGGCTACACCTTC.

The chain couples TRBV3-1 (or the pseudogene TRBV3-2) to TRBJ1-5; 8 nucleotides match TRBD1. V gave up 0 bases and J gave up 6 bases; unmatched junction bases: 7. The germline gives CDR1 LGHDT, CDR2 YNNKEL (reference sequence). This CDR3 has 16 amino acids. In DNA form, the CDR3 reads TGTGCCAGCAGCCAAGATGCGCCAGGGGGCGGTCAGCCCCAGCATTTT. As protein: CASSQDAPGGGQPQHF.

The chain employs TRBV30 and TRBJ1-1; D remains unclear. The CDR3 is 12 residues long. Germline-derived CDR1 and CDR2 are GTSNPN and SVGIG (reference sequence). With 7 bases removed from V and 7 bases from J, the gap between germline ends came to 16 bases. This chain's CDR3 is CASVRRENEAFF. The CDR3, as DNA: TGTGCCTCCGTTCGGCGGGAGAATGAAGCTTTCTTT.

This chain links TRBV15 with TRBJ2-7; D ambiguous. The germline gives CDR1 LNHNV, CDR2 YYDKDF (reference sequence). The germline V and J ends were trimmed by 0 bases and 2 bases, with 11 bases remaining between them. This CDR3 has 15 amino acids. The DNA of the CDR3 is TGTGCCACCAGCAGAGAAAATCTTCCTCCCTACGAGCAGTACTTC. Its protein product is CATSRENLPPYEQYF. The entire variable domain, with the rest obtained from reference TRBV15 and TRBJ2-7, is as follows: DAMVIQNPRYQVTQFGKPVTLSCSQTLNHNVMYWYQQKSSQAPKLLFHYYDKDFNNEADTPDNFQSRRPNTSFCFLDIRSPGLGDTAMYLCATSRENLPPYEQYFGPGTRLTVT.

The CDR3 region is CASSFPGIVDEKLFF. CDR3 coding DNA: TGTGCCAGCAGCTTCCCAGGGATCGTGGATGAAAAACTGTTTTTT. V is TRBV5-4 and J is TRBJ1-4; D may be TRBD1 (5 bases). Trimming took 2 bases from V and 6 from J, leaving 14 bases between them. The germline gives CDR1 SGHNT, CDR2 YYREEE (reference sequence). The CDR3 extends over 15 amino acids.

This clone was seen more than once but under ten times. The chain employs TRBV7-2 and TRBJ2-1, with D possibly TRBD1 on 5 matching bases. V lost 4 bases and J 4 bases, leaving 11 bases between the germline ends. The CDR3 spans 14 residues. Germline assignment: CDR1 SGHTA and CDR2 FQGNSA. CDR3 nucleotides: TGTGCCAGCAGCTCCCAGGGTCTTTACAATGAGCAGTTCTTC. Translation gives CASSSQGLYNEQFF.

The V gene is TRBV7-2, the J gene TRBJ1-6, with 7 bases aligning to TRBD1. Germline CDR1 reads SGHTA; CDR2 reads FQGNSA. The V gene end was trimmed by 5 bases and the J gene end by 9 bases; junction bases not matched to a gene: 10. This CDR3 spans 15 amino acids. DNA for the CDR3: TGTGCCAGCAGCACTCGGGGACAGAAGGGTTCACCCCTCCACTTT. Its translation is CASSTRGQKGSPLHF.

The chain carries TRBV3-1 (or the pseudogene TRBV3-2) and TRBJ2-3, with TRBD2 identical over 15 bases. With 4 bases clipped from V and 7 bases from J, the junction kept 9 bases outside the gene matches. This CDR3 comprises 17 residues. Germline CDR1 and CDR2: LGHDT and YNNKEL (reference sequence). The CDR3 nucleotides read TGTGCCAGCAGCCCCGGACTAGCGGGGGGGACTGGAAATACGCAGTATTTT. Translation: CASSPGLAGGTGNTQYF.